In its sample, the clone carrying this TCR beta chain was seen many times. Its matching antigen is unknown. This record belongs to a study of metastatic and nonmetastatic thyroid tumors. None of the patients had undergone any treatment ahead of thyroid surgery. Per the authors' pipeline: Using the CDR3 differences seen across clinicopathological groups, the authors built a distant-metastasis classifier for papillary thyroid cancer, which was meant to discriminate distant-metastatic patients. With MiXCR, TCRdb reprocessed the PCR reads. TCRdb's processing, not the study's, gives the V and J calls here. This sample has roughly 98,000 clones, with 14% to 15% found just once. Study results and limitations: For both blood and tumor, malignant thyroid tumors reportedly showed significantly higher TCR beta diversity than benign nodules did.

Trimming stripped 2 bases from V and 7 bases from J, with 15 bases between. Germline V lookup: CDR1 DFQATT, CDR2 SNEGSKA (reference sequence). The CDR3 is 14 amino acids. The TCR comes from a female donor with papillary thyroid cancer or a benign thyroid nodule (not recorded which). Some clones in this sample may be carry-over from other donors' samples. Sequenced sample: blood. The chain has TRBV20-1 and TRBJ2-1, with D possibly being TRBD2 (6 bases). CDR3 region: CSARKQTSGNEQFF. CDR3 DNA: TGCAGTGCTAGAAAGCAGACTAGTGGAAATGAGCAGTTCTTC.